The entry that follows covers one T cell receptor beta chain sequence. Germline assignment: CDR1 MNHNS and CDR2 SASEGT. The CDR3 covers 12 residues. Germline trimming cut 2 bases from V and 8 bases from J; bases unmatched to any gene: 2. The data are from a study of blood T cell repertoires in COVID-19. Which cohort a participant joined came from the clinical history participants gave. Two consecutive negative NP/OP PCR tests, clearance, or resolved symptoms defined Cohort 3 recovery. Per the original data handling: Reference gene primer amplification gave estimated nucleated cell counts. Some clones are missing from TCRdb's copy, which holds only in-frame ones; the method was immunoSEQ multiplex PCR. V, J and clone size are taken as reported in that table, and D and trimming were inferred from the DNA itself. In the table there are some 200,000 clones, around 87% of which are singletons.

The chain links TRBV6-1 to TRBJ1-2; the match to TRBD1 covers 7 bases. The TCR comes from a woman aged 30 to 39 who had recovered from COVID-19. Sequences were obtained from PBMCs or T cells enriched from blood (not recorded which). The CDR3 loop reads CASSENRGGYTF. The CDR3 DNA reads as TGTGCCAGCAGTGAAAACAGGGGCGGCTACACCTTC.